A single sample gave rise to the 20 T cell receptor beta chains below, sequenced in a study of OX40 agonist ivuxolimab in advanced cancers. TCRdb keeps only in-frame clones here, not all; method: immunoSEQ multiplex PCR. Of tens of thousands of clones in the sample, about 85% are singletons; the top ten hold over 3.5%. The source was CD4+ or CD8+ T cells sorted from blood, collected in a trial of the OX40 agonist ivuxolimab. The receptors derive from an adult with an advanced solid tumor such as melanoma, head and neck, liver or kidney cancer.

The rearrangement links TRBV6-5 to TRBJ2-7; 7 positions match TRBD2. CDR3 length equals 14 residues. Losses at the gene ends were 5 bases for V and 7 bases for J; bases not matched to a gene: 11. The germline gives CDR1 MNHEY, CDR2 SVGAGI. CDR3 sequence reads: CASSRLGRVREQYF. The CDR3 bases are TGTGCCAGCAGTCGACTGGGGAGGGTAAGGGAGCAGTACTTC.

The V call is TRBV7-2, the J call TRBJ1-6; TRBD1 aligns across 7 bases. This CDR3 has 14 residues. Per the germline V gene, CDR1 is SGHTA and CDR2 is FQGNSA. V gave up 1 base and J gave up 10 bases; unmatched junction bases: 4. Here the CDR3 reads CASSLDRGRSPLHF. As DNA, the CDR3 is TGTGCCAGCAGCTTAGACAGGGGTAGGTCACCCCTCCACTTT.

V is TRBV5-6 and J is TRBJ2-1; maybe TRBD2 (6 bases). This CDR3 spans 14 amino acids. The germline V and J ends were trimmed by 3 bases and 4 bases, with 11 bases remaining between them. CDR1 SGHDT and CDR2 YYEEEE come from the germline V gene. The CDR3 reads CASSSPGLYNEQFF. CDR3 DNA: TGTGCCAGCAGCTCACCGGGACTGTACAATGAGCAGTTCTTC.

The V call is TRBV19, the J call TRBJ2-5; TRBD1 or TRBD2 may be the D gene (6 bases each). V dropped 8 bases and J dropped 5 bases, with 18 bases sitting between them. Germline CDR1 reads LNHDA; CDR2 reads SQIVND (reference sequence). There are 14 residues in the CDR3. In nucleotides, the CDR3 is TGTGCCAGTGGGATCAGGGGAGGAGGGGAGACCCAGTACTTC. Its protein is CASGIRGGGETQYF.

V gene TRBV10-3 combines with J gene TRBJ2-5; TRBD2 matches at 13 bases. This CDR3 comprises 14 residues. The germline V gene has CDR1 ENHRY and CDR2 SYGVKD. Trimming cost V 8 bases and J 8 bases; bases outside gene matches: 8. The CDR3 DNA is TGTGCCATCGCCGAGACTAGCGGGGGGCTAACCCAGTACTTC. Protein sequence: CAIAETSGGLTQYF.

The chain is built from TRBV10-3 and TRBJ2-5; D perhaps matches TRBD2 (6 bases). V shed 2 bases and J shed 4 bases, with 14 bases lying between them. The germline V gene has CDR1 ENHRY and CDR2 SYGVKD. The CDR3 is made up of 15 amino acids. CDR3 amino acids: CAISEPRSGLETQYF. For the CDR3, the DNA is TGTGCCATCAGTGAGCCCCGGTCGGGACTAGAGACCCAGTACTTC.

The V and J genes are TRBV7-9 and TRBJ1-6; 7 nucleotides match TRBD1. This CDR3 comprises 15 residues. Germline lookup yields CDR1 SEHNR and CDR2 FQNEAQ (reference sequence). With 2 bases clipped from V and 8 bases from J, the junction kept 6 bases outside the gene matches. The CDR3 region has the DNA TGTGCCAGCAGCTTAATGACAGGGTTGGATTCACCCCTCCACTTT. It encodes CASSLMTGLDSPLHF.

This rearrangement joins TRBV21-1 to TRBJ2-2; the D segment call TRBD2 is taken from the table without a DNA check. TRBV21-1 is listed as a pseudogene. The CDR3 has 16 residues. The CDR3 bases are TGTGCCAGCAGCAAGGAGCGCGGGGGGGCCGCCGGGGAGCTGTTTTTT. This codes for CASSKERGGAAGELFF.

The chain couples TRBV5-6 to TRBJ2-5; tentative D call: TRBD2 (6 bases). Trimming left V 3 bases short and J 9 bases short, with 18 bases between. The germline V gene encodes CDR1 SGHDT and CDR2 YYEEEE. The CDR3 is made up of 14 amino acids. The CDR3 DNA reads TGTGCCAGCAGCTCCGGGATGGAGGGAACGGCCCAGTACTTC. Protein sequence: CASSSGMEGTAQYF. Filled out from reference TRBV5-6 and TRBJ2-5, the complete variable domain reads DAGVTQSPTHLIKTRGQQVTLRCSPKSGHDTVSWYQQALGQGPQFIFQYYEEEERQRGNFPDRFSGHQFPNYSSELNVNALLLGDSALYLCASSSGMEGTAQYFGPGTRLLVL.

This chain links TRBV10-3 with TRBJ2-1; 9 bases are a match to TRBD2. The germline V gene encodes CDR1 ENHRY and CDR2 SYGVKD. This CDR3 comprises 16 residues. Trimming cost V 5 bases and J 3 bases; bases outside gene matches: 8. The CDR3: CAISSDPSGVYNEQFF. The CDR3 bases are TGTGCCATCAGTTCCGACCCTAGCGGGGTCTACAATGAGCAGTTCTTC.

The rearrangement uses TRBV7-2 and TRBJ2-7, with D unresolved. V lost 7 bases, J lost 0 bases, and 16 bases lay in between. CDR3 size: 15 residues. Germline values: CDR1 SGHTA, CDR2 FQGNSA. Written as DNA, the CDR3 is TGTGCCAGCACCCCCTGGTTCCCGAGCTCCTACGAGCAGTACTTC. Amino acid sequence: CASTPWFPSSYEQYF.

This clone showed up just a few times. The V gene is TRBV18, the J gene TRBJ1-3, with TRBD1 identical over 7 bases. J was trimmed by 3 bases and V by 0 bases; bases with no gene match: 2. Germline CDR1 is KGHSH and CDR2 is LQKENI. This CDR3 contains 15 residues. The CDR3 coding sequence is TGTGCCAGCTCACCACCTGCAGGGGGTGGAAACACCATATATTTT. Protein product: CASSPPAGGGNTIYF.

The rearrangement uses TRBV27 and TRBJ2-1; possible D gene TRBD2, 6 bases. The germline V gene has CDR1 MNHEY and CDR2 SMNVEV (reference sequence). The V end was cut by 6 bases, the J end by 4 bases, with 19 bases between. CDR3 length: 16 residues. The CDR3 DNA reads as TGTGCCAGCAGGTTAGGATGGAGGGGCCAATACAATGAGCAGTTCTTC. Translation gives CASRLGWRGQYNEQFF.

The V call is TRBV30, the J call TRBJ1-1; the D gene is possibly TRBD1 (6 bases). The CDR3 runs to 14 residues. Germline V lookup: CDR1 GTSNPN, CDR2 SVGIG (reference sequence). V was pared by 5 bases and J by 0 bases, with 13 bases between. CDR3 sequence reads: CAWYRDGMNTEAFF. The CDR3 region has the DNA TGTGCCTGGTACAGGGACGGAATGAACACTGAAGCTTTCTTT.

The chain has TRBV19 and TRBJ2-1; 13 bases are a match to TRBD2. Germline CDR1 reads LNHDA; CDR2 reads SQIVND (reference sequence). With V trimmed by 0 bases and J by 4 bases, 3 bases remained unmatched. The CDR3 has 17 amino acids. DNA of the CDR3: TGTGCCAGTAGTATAGACCAACTAGCGGGAGGGTACAATGAGCAGTTCTTC. Its translation is CASSIDQLAGGYNEQFF.

This chain connects TRBV2 to TRBJ2-6; no definite D call. Per the germline V gene, CDR1 is SNHLY and CDR2 is FYNNEI. There are 14 residues in the CDR3. Trimming pared 3 bases from V and 1 base from J, leaving 4 bases between. CDR3 nucleotide sequence: TGTGCCAGCAGTGACGATTCTGGGGCCAACGTCCTGACTTTC. Its translation: CASSDDSGANVLTF.

The V call is TRBV19, the J call TRBJ1-5; D might be TRBD1 (5 bases). The CDR3 consists of 15 residues. The V end was cut by 5 bases, the J end by 0 bases, with 11 bases between. Germline values: CDR1 LNHDA, CDR2 SQIVND (reference sequence). CDR3 sequence: CASSAGSDSNQPQHF. Here the CDR3 DNA reads TGTGCCAGTAGTGCAGGGTCTGATAGCAATCAGCCCCAGCATTTT. The full variable domain, its missing parts supplied by reference TRBV19 and TRBJ1-5, is DGGITQSPKYLFRKEGQNVTLSCEQNLNHDAMYWYRQDPGQGLRLIYYSQIVNDFQKGDIAEGYSVSREKKESFPLTVTSAQKNPTAFYLCASSAGSDSNQPQHFGDGTRLSIL.

The CDR3 protein is CASKLTDNYGYTF. The CDR3 bases are TGTGCCAGCAAACTGACAGATAACTATGGCTACACCTTC. The rearrangement links TRBV6-5 to TRBJ1-2, with D perhaps TRBD1 (5 bases). Germline lookup yields CDR1 MNHEY and CDR2 SVGAGI. V lost 7 bases and J 1 base, leaving 10 bases between the germline ends. This CDR3 contains 13 residues.

This chain joins TRBV19 and TRBJ1-2; unclear D gene. The CDR3 totals 15 residues. Germline assignment: CDR1 LNHDA and CDR2 SQIVND (reference sequence). Between the trimmed V and J ends, which lost 4 bases and 4 bases, there was a span of 16 bases. In DNA, the CDR3 is TGTGCCAGTAGTAATTGGGAGCTCACAAGCTATGGCTACACCTTC. Protein product: CASSNWELTSYGYTF.

The chain links TRBV12-1 to TRBJ1-2; the listed D gene, TRBD1, was not tested against the DNA. TRBV12-1 is reported as a pseudogene. This CDR3 comprises 15 residues. Here the CDR3 DNA reads TGTGCCAGCAGCTCACCTATTACAGGGCGCTATGGCTACACCTTC. Its translation is CASSSPITGRYGYTF.